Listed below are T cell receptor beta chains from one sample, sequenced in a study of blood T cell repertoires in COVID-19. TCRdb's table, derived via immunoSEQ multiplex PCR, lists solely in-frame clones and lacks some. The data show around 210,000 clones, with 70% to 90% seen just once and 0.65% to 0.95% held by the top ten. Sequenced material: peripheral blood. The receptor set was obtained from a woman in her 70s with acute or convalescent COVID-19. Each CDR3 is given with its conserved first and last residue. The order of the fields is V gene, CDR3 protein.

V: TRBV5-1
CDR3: CASSLWQGTGNTIYF

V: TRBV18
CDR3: CASSPPSIRSGNTIYF

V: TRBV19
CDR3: CASSILVTDTQYF

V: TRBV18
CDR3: CASSPRTGKEDTQYF

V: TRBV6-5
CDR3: CASTGLYSGNTIYF

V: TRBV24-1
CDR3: CATSARGVGPQGPNYGYTF

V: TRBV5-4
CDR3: CASSLSTTSGRGETQYF

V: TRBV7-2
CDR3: CASSRPSGGGYTF

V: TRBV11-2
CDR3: CASSRSAGGGYMAYEQYF

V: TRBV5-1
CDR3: CASSLQGDGDTQYF

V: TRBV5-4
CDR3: CASSSSGRNNEQFF

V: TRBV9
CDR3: CASSVQQGIFNEQFF

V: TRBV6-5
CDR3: CASIYPGGSEAFF

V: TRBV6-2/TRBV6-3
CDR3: CASSYGGRLYEQYF

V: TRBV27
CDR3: CASRWRGNSPLHF

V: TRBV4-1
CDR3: CASSQMGQVNEKLFF

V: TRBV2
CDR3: CASSGEPYEQYF

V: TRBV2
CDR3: CASQEQDGGYTF

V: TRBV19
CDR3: CASTTRGALTGELFF

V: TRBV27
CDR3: CASSLNGGVSGEQYF

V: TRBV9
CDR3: CASSAGLAGAQNIQYF

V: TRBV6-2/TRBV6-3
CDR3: CASSYDRGEQFF

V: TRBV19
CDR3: CASNPRGAGRNEQFF

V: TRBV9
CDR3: CASSALQGITGELFF

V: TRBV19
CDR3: CASKIAGGETQYF

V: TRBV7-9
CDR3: CASSLTGGNQPQHF

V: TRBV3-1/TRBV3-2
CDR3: CASSRPLRGGRTGELFF

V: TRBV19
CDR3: CASSITGTGTYEQYF

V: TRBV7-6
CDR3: CASSLALTRTNEKLFF

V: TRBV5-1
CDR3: CASSSALAGDNEQFF

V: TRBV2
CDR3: CASSPGGSGANVLTF

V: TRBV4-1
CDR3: CASSHTGGDQPQHF